The rows below give T cell receptor beta chains drawn from one sample of a study of blood T cell repertoires in COVID-19. Clones were read by immunoSEQ multiplex PCR, and TCRdb kept only the in-frame ones, dropping some. The table lists about 150,000 clones, around 86% of them singletons. Sequences were obtained from peripheral blood. The receptors here all came from a man older than 75 with acute or convalescent COVID-19. CDR3s include the opening cysteine and the closing phenylalanine or tryptophan. The order of the fields is J gene, V gene, CDR3 length, D gene, clone size, CDR3 DNA, CDR3 protein. The D gene is left open where the match is weak. Rows give clone size only sometimes, using once, few, many, or a class for an expanded clone.

>TRBJ1-2|TRBV27|15|TRBD1|NA
TGTGCCAGCAGCCGGAACCGGGACAGGGGTGATGGCTACACCTTC
CASSRNRDRGDGYTF
>TRBJ1-1|TRBV27|15|TRBD1|NA
TGTGCCAGCATAGACCGACAGGGGGCCGGGGCTGAAGCTTTCTTT
CASIDRQGAGAEAFF
>TRBJ2-5|TRBV11-2|15|NA|NA
TGTGCCAGCAGCTTACAGCGAGGTCCCCGGGAGACCCAGTACTTC
CASSLQRGPRETQYF
>TRBJ1-5|TRBV7-2|16|NA|NA
TGTGCCAGCAGCTTAAACTATCCGGGGAACGGACAGCCCCAGCATTTT
CASSLNYPGNGQPQHF
>TRBJ1-4|TRBV7-9|14|TRBD1|NA
TGTGCCAGCAGCTCTGGACAGGGTAGGGAAAAACTGTTTTTT
CASSSGQGREKLFF
>TRBJ2-3|TRBV28|19|NA|NA
TGTGCCAGCAGTTTCTTGGAGTCCGGTGGTAAGCGGAAGGCAGATACGCAGTATTTT
CASSFLESGGKRKADTQYF
>TRBJ2-3|TRBV18|17|TRBD2|NA
TGTGCCAGCTCAGTGCGACTAGCGGAGGGCCGCACAGATACGCAGTATTTT
CASSVRLAEGRTDTQYF
>TRBJ2-3|TRBV5-1|16|TRBD2|NA
TGCGCCAGCAGCTTGGTTCTCCGGGGGGGGACAGATACGCAGTATTTT
CASSLVLRGGTDTQYF
>TRBJ2-7|TRBV2|14|TRBD1|once
TGTGCCACCAAAATAACAGGGGACACCTACGAGCAGTACTTC
CATKITGDTYEQYF
>TRBJ2-5|TRBV6-1|15|TRBD1|NA
TGTGCCAGCAGTGAAGCGTTGGGGACAGGGGAGACCCAGTACTTC
CASSEALGTGETQYF
>TRBJ2-1|TRBV2|18|TRBD2|NA
TGTGCCAGCCTAGGACTAGCGGGAGCGTTTGCATCCTACAATGAGCAGTTCTTC
CASLGLAGAFASYNEQFF
>TRBJ2-3|TRBV28|13|NA|NA
TGTGCCAGCAGGAGTCCTTTCCCAGATACGCAGTATTTT
CASRSPFPDTQYF
>TRBJ2-7|TRBV24-1|14|TRBD1|NA
TGTGCCACCAGCTTCGGGGACAGGGGTTCCGAGCAGTACTTC
CATSFGDRGSEQYF
>TRBJ2-3|TRBV5-1|14|TRBD2|NA
TGCGCCAGCAGCCCGGGGACTAGCGCAGATACGCAGTATTTT
CASSPGTSADTQYF
>TRBJ2-7|TRBV4-1|15|NA|once
TGCGCCAGCAGCCAAGAGGATCCGGGAACCTACGAGCAGTACTTC
CASSQEDPGTYEQYF
>TRBJ2-7|TRBV18|13|NA|NA
TGTGCCAGCAATCCCTCGGGTTCCTACGAGCAGTACTTC
CASNPSGSYEQYF
>TRBJ1-5|TRBV2|17|TRBD1|NA
TGTGCCAGCAACATGGACAGGGACCACGCGAGCAATCAGCCCCAGCATTTT
CASNMDRDHASNQPQHF
>TRBJ2-1|TRBV7-9|15|TRBD1|NA
TGTGCCAGCAGCTTAGCAGGGACAGGGGCCGGTGAGCAGTTCTTC
CASSLAGTGAGEQFF
>TRBJ1-4|TRBV5-5|15|TRBD1|few
TGTGCCAGCAGATACACACAGGGGAATAATGAAAAACTGTTTTTT
CASRYTQGNNEKLFF
>TRBJ1-2|TRBV12-3/TRBV12-4|13|NA|NA
TGTGCCAGCAGTCTGGACAGCTTCTATGGCTACACCTTC
CASSLDSFYGYTF
>TRBJ1-1|TRBV18|14|TRBD1|NA
TGTGCCAGCTCCGACCAGGGGGGTAAAACTGAAGCTTTCTTT
CASSDQGGKTEAFF
>TRBJ1-5|TRBV7-2|16|NA|NA
TGTGCCAGCAGCTTAGCGAGCCAGGGGAAAAATCAGCCCCAGCATTTT
CASSLASQGKNQPQHF
>TRBJ2-2|TRBV3-1/TRBV3-2|16|TRBD2|NA
TGTGCCAGCAGTTTGAGGACTAGCGGGCGAACCGGGGAGCTGTTTTTT
CASSLRTSGRTGELFF
>TRBJ2-7|TRBV2|15|NA|NA
TGTGCCAGCAGTGAACAGGGGCCCCCGTCCTACGAGCAGTACTTC
CASSEQGPPSYEQYF
>TRBJ2-7|TRBV28|14|TRBD1|NA
TGTGCCAGCAGTTTAGGGACAGCACCCTACGAGCAGTACTTC
CASSLGTAPYEQYF
>TRBJ2-3|TRBV10-1|16|NA|NA
TGCGCCAGCAGTGAGTCGCCTAGCCCTAGCACAGATACGCAGTATTTT
CASSESPSPSTDTQYF
>TRBJ2-3|TRBV19|16|TRBD2|NA
TGTGCCAGTAGTACCTTAGCGGGGGTCGACCTTGTTACGCAGTATTTT
CASSTLAGVDLVTQYF
>TRBJ1-5|TRBV6-7|18|TRBD1|NA
TGTGCCAGCAGTTACTCAGGACAGGGATCTGCCGGCAATCAGCCCCAGCATTTT
CASSYSGQGSAGNQPQHF
>TRBJ1-5|TRBV28|15|NA|NA
TGTGCCAGCAGTTACGGCAGGGTCGGCAATCAGCCCCAGCATTTT
CASSYGRVGNQPQHF
>TRBJ2-1|TRBV5-1|15|TRBD2|NA
TGCGCCAGCAGCTTGGAGGCTAGCGGGTTTAATGAGCAGTTCTTC
CASSLEASGFNEQFF
>TRBJ1-3|TRBV6-2/TRBV6-3|14|NA|NA
TGTGCCAGCAGTCACGCCGGCTCTGGAAACACCATATATTTT
CASSHAGSGNTIYF
>TRBJ1-2|TRBV27|15|TRBD1|NA
TGTGCCAGCAGTTCGGGACAGGACCATAACTATGGCTACACCTTC
CASSSGQDHNYGYTF
>TRBJ2-7|TRBV10-1|15|TRBD1|NA
TGCGCCAGCAGTGAAGAGGGGGCCGGTGAGGACGAGCAGTACTTC
CASSEEGAGEDEQYF
>TRBJ2-1|TRBV5-1|15|TRBD2|NA
TGCGCCAGCGGAAAACTAGCGGGAGGGACCAATGAGCAGTTCTTC
CASGKLAGGTNEQFF
>TRBJ2-7|TRBV10-3|14|NA|once
TGTGCCATCAGTGAGGCTTCCCCAGGGAACGAGCAGTACTTC
CAISEASPGNEQYF
>TRBJ1-2|TRBV5-1|14|NA|NA
TGCGCCAGCAGCTTGGTATCAGGGATTGATGGCTACACCTTC
CASSLVSGIDGYTF
>TRBJ2-5|TRBV28|14|TRBD1|NA
TGTGCCAGCAGTTGGAGACAGGGGACGGAGACCCAGTACTTC
CASSWRQGTETQYF